One sample yielded the 22 T cell receptor beta chains listed below, sequenced in a study of cytomegalovirus exposure and HLA in healthy donors. Vbeta (60) and Jbeta (13) primers were used in the PCR. Sequencing used immunoSEQ multiplex PCR; TCRdb keeps in-frame clones, though not all of them. The sample shows approximately 140,000 clones, around 75% of them seen only once. What was sequenced was PBMCs. The receptors stem from a female donor in good health and CMV-seronegative.

The chain employs TRBV4-1 and TRBJ2-7; 9 bases are a match to TRBD2. CDR3 length: 14 amino acids. J was trimmed by 4 bases and V by 1 base; bases with no gene match: 2. Germline CDR1 and CDR2: MGHRA and YSYEKL. The CDR3 loop reads CASSQVAGVYEQYF. Written as DNA, the CDR3 is TGCGCCAGCAGCCAAGTAGCGGGGGTTTACGAGCAGTACTTC.

The CDR3 DNA sequence: TGTGCCAGCAGCTTGAGGCAGGGACACACAGATACGCAGTATTTT. It specifies CASSLRQGHTDTQYF. The chain combines TRBV5-4 with TRBJ2-3; D may be TRBD1 (6 bases). CDR3 length equals 15 residues. In germline, CDR1 is SGHNT, CDR2 YYREEE (reference sequence). V lost 1 base, J lost 2 bases, and 11 bases lay in between.

The CDR3 reads CASSRGGVNTEAFF. The DNA for the CDR3 is TGTGCCAGCAGCCGCGGGGGGGTGAACACTGAAGCTTTCTTT. The chain employs TRBV2 and TRBJ1-1, with a weak D call TRBD1 (5 bases). V shed 6 bases and J shed 0 bases, with 11 bases lying between them. CDR1 SNHLY and CDR2 FYNNEI come from the germline V gene. The CDR3 contains 14 residues.

This clone was counted only a few times. CDR3: CASSQGRGGTGATEAFF. The DNA of the CDR3 is TGCGCCAGCAGCCAGGGGAGGGGGGGGACAGGGGCCACTGAAGCTTTCTTT. The chain is built from TRBV4-1 and TRBJ1-1; 10 nucleotides agree with TRBD1. Germline V lookup: CDR1 MGHRA, CDR2 YSYEKL. This CDR3 has 17 residues. V dropped 3 bases and J dropped 4; count of bases not matched to a gene: 11.

The chain employs TRBV27 and TRBJ2-7; tentatively, D is TRBD2 (7 bases). The CDR3 consists of 13 residues. The germline V gene has CDR1 MNHEY and CDR2 SMNVEV (reference sequence). Trimming cost V 8 bases and J 3 bases, with 14 bases left between them. The chain's CDR3 is CASRGGGGYEQYF. DNA for the CDR3: TGTGCCAGCCGAGGGGGGGGCGGCTACGAGCAGTACTTC.

This clone showed up just once. The chain combines TRBV27 with TRBJ2-5; TRBD2 matches at 7 bases. The CDR3 is 15 residues long. V lost 2 bases, J lost 1 base, and 4 bases stayed unmatched. The V gene's germline CDR1 is MNHEY and CDR2 SMNVEV (reference sequence). The DNA for the CDR3 is TGTGCCAGCAGTTTACTGGGGGGGGGCCAAGAGACCCAGTACTTC. Translating it yields CASSLLGGGQETQYF.

The rearrangement uses TRBV4-3 and TRBJ2-5, with TRBD1 matching over 7 bases. The tail of the sequence fits TRBJ2-7 better, so the J call may be wrong. The CDR3 covers 15 residues. CDR1 LGHNA and CDR2 YSLEER come from the germline V gene. CDR3 sequence reads: CASSQEYRDSYEQYF. The DNA of the CDR3 is TGCGCCAGCAGCCAAGAGTACCGGGACAGCTACGAGCAGTACTTC.

Here the CDR3 DNA reads TGTGCCAGCAGCCCCGGGACCTACAATGAGCAGTTCTTC. Amino acid sequence: CASSPGTYNEQFF. This chain connects TRBV11-3 to TRBJ2-1; D may be TRBD2 (5 bases). The CDR3 consists of 13 residues. V dropped 5 bases and J dropped 2 bases, with 7 bases sitting between them. Germline loops: CDR1 SGHNT, CDR2 YENEEA. The complete variable domain, with remaining parts taken from reference TRBV11-3 and TRBJ2-1, reads EAGVVQSPRYKIIEKKQPVAFWCNPISGHNTLYWYLQNLGQGPELLIRYENEEAVDDSQLPKDRFSAERLKGVDSTLKIQPAELGDSAVYLCASSPGTYNEQFFGPGTRLTVL.

V and J are TRBV6-6 and TRBJ2-5, with TRBD2 matching over 10 bases. Per germline, CDR1 MNHNY and CDR2 SVGAGI (reference sequence). V gave up 7 bases and J gave up 5 bases; unmatched junction bases: 10. The CDR3 extends over 15 amino acids. The CDR3 reads CASNPSSGGGETQYF. CDR3 nucleotide sequence: TGTGCCAGCAACCCCTCTAGCGGGGGCGGGGAGACCCAGTACTTC.

The chain employs TRBV5-1 and TRBJ1-4; 9 positions match TRBD1. Germline CDR1 reads SGHRS; CDR2 reads YFSETQ. V was pared by 4 bases and J by 6 bases, with 10 bases of the junction left unmatched. This CDR3 has 16 residues. CDR3 loop: CASSRGSGQGYEKLFF. The DNA for the CDR3 is TGCGCCAGCAGCCGCGGGTCGGGACAGGGCTATGAAAAACTGTTTTTT.

J is TRBJ1-1 and V is TRBV5-4; D uncertain. V lost 0 bases to trimming and J lost 5 bases, with 8 bases between them. This CDR3 comprises 13 residues. Germline V gives CDR1 SGHNT, CDR2 YYREEE (reference sequence). The CDR3 loop reads CASSLGGRTEAFF. CDR3 coding DNA: TGTGCCAGCAGCTTGGGAGGTAGGACTGAAGCTTTCTTT. The full variable domain, rest sourced from reference TRBV5-4 and TRBJ1-1, is ETGVTQSPTHLIKTRGQQVTLRCSSQSGHNTVSWYQQALGQGPQFIFQYYREEENGRGNFPPRFSGLQFPNYSSELNVNALELDDSALYLCASSLGGRTEAFFGQGTRLTVV.

This chain connects TRBV28 to TRBJ2-7, with TRBD1 matching 12 bases. V was clipped by 3 bases and J by 5 bases; unmatched bases: 11. The CDR3 spans 17 residues. CDR1 is MDHEN, CDR2 SYDVKM, per germline. CDR3 protein: CASSFRDRGLIDDEQYF. The CDR3 DNA is TGTGCCAGCAGTTTCCGGGACAGGGGGCTGATCGACGACGAGCAGTACTTC.

The rearrangement links TRBV5-1 to TRBJ2-6; D is perhaps TRBD1 (6 bases). Germline V gene lookup returns CDR1 SGHRS and CDR2 YFSETQ. The CDR3 is 17 residues long. V was trimmed by 3 bases and J by 2 bases, leaving 15 bases between them. In nucleotides, the CDR3 is TGCGCCAGCAGCTCTCTAACAACAGGGACTGGGGCCAACGTCCTGACTTTC. This gives the protein CASSSLTTGTGANVLTF. The variable domain in full, with the rest retrieved from reference TRBV5-1 and TRBJ2-6, is KAGVTQTPRYLIKTRGQQVTLSCSPISGHRSVSWYQQTPGQGLQFLFEYFSETQRNKGNFPGRFSGRQFSNSRSEMNVSTLELGDSALYLCASSSLTTGTGANVLTFGAGSRLTVL.

The chain combines TRBV27 with TRBJ1-4; weak D call: TRBD1 (5 bases). Germline assignment: CDR1 MNHEY and CDR2 SMNVEV (reference sequence). The CDR3 consists of 16 residues. Trimming cost V 5 bases and J 3 bases, with 16 bases left between them. Here the CDR3 DNA reads TGTGCCAGCAGTCCCGGGAGGGGTAGCCCTAATGAAAAACTGTTTTTT. Translated: CASSPGRGSPNEKLFF. The complete variable domain, with remaining parts taken from reference TRBV27 and TRBJ1-4, reads EAQVTQNPRYLITVTGKKLTVTCSQNMNHEYMSWYRQDPGLGLRQIYYSMNVEVTDKGDVPEGYKVSRKEKRNFPLILESPSPNQTSLYFCASSPGRGSPNEKLFFGSGTQLSVL.

The rearrangement uses TRBV18 and TRBJ2-3; 9 positions match TRBD2. The J segment lost 4 bases and the V segment lost 3 bases, leaving 8 bases of the junction unmatched. Per the germline V gene, CDR1 is KGHSH and CDR2 is LQKENI. CDR3 length: 16 amino acids. Written as DNA, the CDR3 is TGTGCCAGCTCACCCCGCACTAGCGGGTCGTCAGATACGCAGTATTTT. This gives the protein CASSPRTSGSSDTQYF.

This chain links TRBV10-2 with TRBJ2-7; D not resolved. CDR3 length equals 12 residues. V gave up 10 bases and J gave up 1 base, with 11 bases separating them. Germline values: CDR1 WSHSY, CDR2 SAAADI. The CDR3 region is CATTSQSYEQYF. CDR3 DNA: TGCGCCACCACGTCACAGTCCTACGAGCAGTACTTC.

This clone was picked up one time. This chain joins TRBV9 and TRBJ2-2, with TRBD2 matching over 15 bases. Germline loops: CDR1 SGDLS, CDR2 YYNGEE. The CDR3 runs 19 residues. With V trimmed by 0 bases and J by 1 base, 4 bases remained unmatched. This chain's CDR3 is CASSVGGTSGRLNTGELFF. CDR3 DNA: TGTGCCAGCAGCGTAGGAGGGACTAGCGGGAGGCTGAACACCGGGGAGCTGTTTTTT.

The chain recombines TRBV2 with TRBJ2-3, with 12 bases matching TRBD2. CDR1 is SNHLY, CDR2 FYNNEI, per germline. This CDR3 region has 14 residues. V was pared by 6 bases and J by 5 bases, with 3 bases of the junction left unmatched. This chain's CDR3 is CASRPGLAGDTQYF. The CDR3 DNA sequence: TGTGCCAGCAGACCGGGACTAGCGGGAGATACGCAGTATTTT.

V and J are TRBV29-1 and TRBJ1-2; 7 bases align to TRBD1. V lost 7 bases to trimming and J lost 8 bases; unmatched junction nucleotides: 10. CDR3 length equals 12 residues. CDR1 SQVTM and CDR2 ANQGSEA come from the germline V gene. The CDR3 spells CSAPGGGRGYTF. The CDR3, as DNA: TGCAGCGCCCCGGGAGGGGGCAGAGGCTACACCTTC.

The chain links TRBV5-1 to TRBJ1-2, with D unclear. The germline CDR1 and CDR2 sequences are SGHRS and YFSETQ. The CDR3 extends over 15 amino acids. Trimming shortened V by 4 bases and J by 7 bases, and 20 bases separated the two germline ends. The CDR3 loop reads CASSPEVGWLSGYTF. In DNA form, the CDR3 reads TGCGCCAGCAGCCCCGAGGTCGGATGGCTGAGTGGCTACACCTTC.

DNA of the CDR3: TGCGCCAGCAGCCGAGGGTCCACTGGAAACACCATATATTTT. Translated: CASSRGSTGNTIYF. This chain joins TRBV4-1 and TRBJ1-3; D unresolved. The CDR3 consists of 14 residues. Germline CDR1 reads MGHRA; CDR2 reads YSYEKL. V was clipped by 4 bases and J by 2 bases, with 9 bases between them.

This sequence joins TRBV9 and TRBJ2-7; 10 positions agree with TRBD2. Trimming removed 4 bases from V and 6 bases from J; junction bases left unmatched: 10. The CDR3 has 15 amino acids. Germline V gene sequence: CDR1 SGDLS, CDR2 YYNGEE. CDR3 nucleotide sequence: TGTGCCAGCAGCCCCCTCCTAGCGGGAGTGGGCGAGCAGTACTTC. Its protein is CASSPLLAGVGEQYF.